The rows below give T cell receptor beta chains drawn from one sample of a study of Graves' ophthalmopathy and Graves' hyperthyroidism. TCRdb reanalysed the multiplex PCR reads using MiXCR and keeps one entry per CDR3 protein. The top ten hold 8% to 9.5% of the sample, which has 150,000 to 200,000 distinct CDR3 sequences, 35% to 50% seen once. Material for sequencing was peripheral blood. The receptors were sampled from a man in his thirties or forties with Graves' ophthalmopathy. CDR3s include the opening cysteine and the closing phenylalanine or tryptophan.

J gene,V gene,CDR3 protein
TRBJ1-1,TRBV12-3/TRBV12-4,CASSSSRSPGGAFF
TRBJ2-7,TRBV7-9,CASSTGTIYEQYF
TRBJ1-5,TRBV6-5,CASSTGQTNQPQHF
TRBJ2-7,TRBV11-2,CASSPQFGGATYEQYF
TRBJ2-7,TRBV6-5,CASSYATGQGGEQYF
TRBJ1-1,TRBV10-3,CAISQFHPVFKNTEAFF
TRBJ2-7,TRBV10-3,CAISEPRDRGAKQYF
TRBJ2-7,TRBV7-6,CASSLVGSGSEQYF
TRBJ2-7,TRBV28,CASSHSRALSYEQYF
TRBJ2-7,TRBV6-1,CASSAESSGEQYF
TRBJ1-5,TRBV12-3/TRBV12-4,CASSTDRESNQPQHF
TRBJ1-1,TRBV2,CASSQGARSTEAFF
TRBJ2-5,TRBV28,CASSRAETQYF
TRBJ2-2,TRBV6-5,CASSYPNRPGQGTTPTGELFF
TRBJ1-1,TRBV30,CAWSLGYGEAFF
TRBJ2-7,TRBV28,CASSSQLQFSYEQYF
TRBJ1-1,TRBV10-3,CATLLTDQDTEAFF
TRBJ1-2,TRBV27,CASSPPPGLWPYGYTF
TRBJ2-7,TRBV30,CAWSGQRGYDEQYF
TRBJ2-7,TRBV30,CAWSAGLGSYEQYF
TRBJ1-2,TRBV27,CASTRTGSMNGYTF
TRBJ2-4,TRBV6-2/TRBV6-3,CASSSTRDSHKNIQYF
TRBJ1-1,TRBV6-2/TRBV6-3,CASSYSPDRNTEAFF
TRBJ2-7,TRBV30,CACTLESYEQYF
TRBJ1-1,TRBV5-1,CASSSVPGQGWNTEAFF
TRBJ2-7,TRBV28,CASSQRGYEQYF
TRBJ1-6,TRBV6-2/TRBV6-3,CASSNWEVSQASPLHF
TRBJ2-7,TRBV6-2/TRBV6-3,CASSQRTGSYEQYF
TRBJ1-1,TRBV11-2,CASSLSVPTDMNTEAFF
TRBJ2-2,TRBV7-3,CASSPTSFSTGELFF
TRBJ1-2,TRBV15,CATSGRTGSIYGYTF
TRBJ2-7,TRBV2,CASSERSILDRFTYEQYF
TRBJ1-3,TRBV12-3/TRBV12-4,CASSLALPTGMISGNTIYF
TRBJ2-7,TRBV6-4,CASSPRTSGRYTYEQYF
TRBJ2-5,TRBV12-3/TRBV12-4,CASSPGTPWRYF
TRBJ2-6,TRBV11-2,CASSLRGSVAGANVLTF